Listed below are T cell receptor beta chains from one sample, sequenced in a study of cytomegalovirus exposure and HLA in healthy donors. Sequencing used immunoSEQ multiplex PCR; TCRdb keeps in-frame clones, though not all of them. Altogether around 99,000 clones are present, roughly 76% being singletons, with the ten largest covering roughly 2.3%. The sequencing sample was made of PBMCs. The source of these receptors is a man aged 18 to 30 in good health and CMV-seronegative. The CDR3 runs from the conserved cysteine through the conserved F or W. The order of the fields is V gene, J gene, CDR3 protein.

TRBV11-2	TRBJ1-1	CASSPEPRSEAFF
TRBV28	TRBJ2-7	CASGTGHYEQYF
TRBV19	TRBJ2-1	CASVPEGTGNEQFF
TRBV5-1	TRBJ1-2	CASSQSRVGDGYTF
TRBV7-8	TRBJ1-2	CASSPGGQGYGYTF
TRBV13	TRBJ2-7	CASSFPRPPREQYF
TRBV7-9	TRBJ2-2	CASSLGGAGELFF
TRBV10-2	TRBJ1-1	CASSESMNTEAFF
TRBV5-1	TRBJ1-2	CASSLDPGQSYGYTF
TRBV6-1	TRBJ1-1	CASSPRQGEAEAFF
TRBV7-2	NA	CASSLGKGRHYEQYF
TRBV5-4	TRBJ2-7	CASSSYKAGAYEQYF
TRBV5-1	TRBJ2-6	CASSSGQGRSGANVLTF
TRBV29-1	TRBJ2-3	CSADLAGGTDTQYF
TRBV5-1	TRBJ2-5	CASAAGSQETQYF
TRBV29-1	TRBJ2-5	CSVEEGRGLQQYF
TRBV5-6	TRBJ2-3	CASSPISSTDTQYF
TRBV5-1	TRBJ2-7	CASSGSGGLEQYF
TRBV27	TRBJ2-1	CASSSPQGSEQFF
TRBV19	TRBJ2-5	CASSIVRGETQYF
TRBV7-6	TRBJ1-6	CASSPDGTGVRSPLHF
TRBV7-2	TRBJ2-7	CASRRLAGGHEQYF
TRBV5-1	TRBJ2-3	CASSSGDREADTQYF
TRBV4-2	TRBJ2-1	CASSFAPGVGNEQFF
TRBV6-5	TRBJ1-6	CASSYSLGGNNSPLHF
TRBV7-2	TRBJ2-1	CASSRGLRGLNEQFF
TRBV7-2	TRBJ2-5	CASSRELQETQYF
TRBV4-1	TRBJ1-2	CASSQERGYGYTF
TRBV15	TRBJ1-1	CATSRPTLNTEAFF
TRBV6-1	TRBJ2-3	CASRDRSTDTQYF
TRBV12-5	TRBJ2-3	CASGLEGDTQYF
TRBV2	TRBJ2-7	CASTSTDNSSYEQYF
TRBV4-1	NA	CASRKQGGPYEQYF
TRBV29-1	TRBJ1-3	CSVSDSDRGSGNTIYF
TRBV6-5	TRBJ2-3	CASSPSGGDTQYF
TRBV7-7	TRBJ2-5	CASSPGLGGRETQYF
TRBV13	TRBJ1-3	CASSTRGASGNTIYF
TRBV6-5	TRBJ1-1	CASSWAAGQGNTEAFF
TRBV5-1	TRBJ2-5	CASSLAVRETQYF
TRBV6-6	TRBJ1-5	CASSYGNRNSNQPQHF
TRBV7-9	TRBJ1-1	CASSSGTGGASNTEAFF
TRBV5-8	TRBJ1-6	CASSHSRDSSSPLHF
TRBV5-5	TRBJ2-1	CASSPRSNGITGEQFF
TRBV6-5	TRBJ1-1	CASSYTNRGEAFF
TRBV7-9	TRBJ1-2	CASSSRTAGGYPF
TRBV7-2	TRBJ2-7	CASSRTSGVDEQYF
TRBV9	TRBJ2-3	CASSVRPSGGLDTQYF
TRBV2	TRBJ1-1	CASTSGLGGTNTEAFF
TRBV7-8	TRBJ1-6	CASSLAGGGNSPLHF
TRBV28	TRBJ2-7	CASRRPRGGASHEQYF
TRBV18	TRBJ2-7	CASSQRVDRDYEQYF
TRBV5-1	TRBJ2-7	CASSITGTKSSYEQYF
TRBV18	TRBJ2-2	CASSPGQGNTGELFF
TRBV7-9	TRBJ1-5	CSSSLEGGQPQHF
TRBV5-4	TRBJ2-2	CASSFGTARLVGGELFF
TRBV11-2	TRBJ2-3	CASSTGLRVRPTDTQYF
TRBV10-3	TRBJ2-5	CAIRDSRQETQYF
TRBV7-2	TRBJ2-5	CASSLGDRAKETQYF
TRBV5-6	TRBJ1-5	CASSLGVGQGLWPQHF
TRBV6-1	TRBJ2-3	CASSAGQGGTDTQYF